The present T cell receptor beta chain was sequenced within a study of control samples from healthy donors and cancer patients. Germline V lookup: CDR1 SEHNR, CDR2 FQNEAQ (reference sequence). The CDR3 sequence is 13 residues long. Trimming removed 1 base from V and 8 bases from J, with 9 bases in between. The repertoire was sequenced with immunoSEQ multiplex PCR; TCRdb's copy has only in-frame clones and lacks some. Of roughly 100,000 clones listed, about four fifths were seen once; the top ten hold less than 15%. J is TRBJ2-1 and V is TRBV7-9, with TRBD2 as a possible D gene (6 bases). The source material was blood. The origin of this receptor is a woman aged 45 to 65 in good health. CDR3 in amino acids: CASSLGGTDEQFF. The CDR3, as DNA: TGTGCCAGCAGCTTAGGCGGGACCGATGAGCAGTTCTTC.